This T cell receptor beta chain appears in the sequencing data of a study of blood T cell repertoires in COVID-19. Original processing methods: For nucleated cells, counts were estimated from reference gene primer amplification. Data came from immunoSEQ multiplex PCR; TCRdb stores just in-frame clones and leaves some out. V and J calls and clone size follow that table, whereas D and trimming were derived from the DNA. The sample holds 250,000 or so clones, approximately 90% seen once. Sequencing was done on a sample of peripheral blood. The sequence was obtained from a man aged 25 to 40 with COVID-19, enrolled during active disease.

The CDR3 region is CASSLRSLLAGRSYEQYF. For the CDR3, the DNA is TGTGCCAGCAGCTTAAGGTCCCTCCTGGCCGGGAGGTCCTACGAGCAGTACTTC. The J gene is TRBJ2-7, the V gene TRBV7-2, with 7 nucleotides matching TRBD2. Germline-derived CDR1 and CDR2 are SGHTA and FQGNSA. The trim removed 2 bases at V and 1 base at J, leaving 14 bases unmatched. This CDR3 is 18 amino acids long.